This T cell receptor (beta chain) was captured in a study of CD4 T cells in relation to SARS-CoV-2 and coronaviruses. As for the study in general: ViraFEST: approximately 10-day antigen culture of PBMCs, then TCR beta CDR3 sequencing.

About this clone itself: Its antigen is still unknown.

Method: immunoSEQ multiplex PCR; TCRdb's copy keeps in-frame clones and lacks some. This repertoire shows about 36,000 clones, about three quarters found once; its top ten account for 2.8%. This CDR3 has 15 residues. Germline CDR1 reads KGHSH; CDR2 reads LQKENI. V dropped 3 bases and J dropped 3; count of bases not matched to a gene: 3. Sample: memory CD4+ T cells from PBMCs, cultured in vitro. The receptor comes from an adult with COVID-19. This chain uses TRBV18 with TRBJ2-3; 10 nucleotides line up with TRBD1. CDR3 sequence: CASSPRDRGTDTQYF. CDR3 nucleotides: TGTGCCAGCTCACCCCGGGACAGGGGAACAGATACGCAGTATTTT.